Listed here is a single T cell receptor (beta chain). Its matching antigen is unknown. This entry belongs to a study of OX40 agonist ivuxolimab in advanced cancers. Whole-study findings and limits: Undetermined was the antigen specificity of the expanded peripheral T cells.

V was shortened by 5 bases and J by 4 bases, with 4 bases between the two germline ends. The CDR3 runs 11 residues. Germline loops: CDR1 SGHKS, CDR2 YYEKEE (reference sequence). Profiling relied on immunoSEQ multiplex PCR, and the TCRdb table lists in-frame clones only, not all of them. This table holds about 62,000 clones, 80% to 95% found once. Source: CD4+ or CD8+ T cells sorted from blood, taken in a trial of the OX40 agonist ivuxolimab. The chain links TRBV5-5 to TRBJ2-1; D gene ambiguous. The receptor was derived from an adult with an advanced solid tumor such as melanoma, head and neck, liver or kidney cancer. In DNA, the CDR3 is TGTGCCAGCAGTTCTTACAATGAGCAGTTCTTC. Amino acids: CASSSYNEQFF.